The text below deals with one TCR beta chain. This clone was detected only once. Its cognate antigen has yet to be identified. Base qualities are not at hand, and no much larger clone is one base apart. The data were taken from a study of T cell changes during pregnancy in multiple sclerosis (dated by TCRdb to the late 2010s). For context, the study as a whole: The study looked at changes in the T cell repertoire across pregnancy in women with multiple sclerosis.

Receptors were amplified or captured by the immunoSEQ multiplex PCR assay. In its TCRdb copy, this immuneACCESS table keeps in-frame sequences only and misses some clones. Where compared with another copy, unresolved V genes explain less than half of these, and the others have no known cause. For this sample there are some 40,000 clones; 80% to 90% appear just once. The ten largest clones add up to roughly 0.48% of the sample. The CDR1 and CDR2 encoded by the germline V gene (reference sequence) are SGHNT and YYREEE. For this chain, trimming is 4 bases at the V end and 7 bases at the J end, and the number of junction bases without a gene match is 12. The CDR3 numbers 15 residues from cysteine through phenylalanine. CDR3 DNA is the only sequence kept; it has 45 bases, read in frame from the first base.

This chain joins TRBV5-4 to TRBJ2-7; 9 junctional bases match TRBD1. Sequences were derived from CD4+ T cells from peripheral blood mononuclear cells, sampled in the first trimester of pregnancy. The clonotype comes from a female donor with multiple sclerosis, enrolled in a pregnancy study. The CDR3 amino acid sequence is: CASSGAKDRGWEQYF. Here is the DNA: TGTGCCAGCAGCGGGGCCAAGGACAGGGGATGGGAGCAGTACTTC.